The next 14 T cell receptor beta chains were all read from a single sample in a study of cytomegalovirus exposure and HLA in healthy donors. Amplification used 60 Vbeta primers and 13 Jbeta primers. Method: immunoSEQ multiplex PCR; TCRdb's copy keeps in-frame clones and lacks some. Of about 52,000 clones listed, approximately 77% are singletons. The source material was PBMCs. Receptor source: a woman aged 50 to 60 in good health and CMV-seronegative.

V usage is TRBV5-4 and J usage is TRBJ2-2; TRBD2 might be the D (6 bases). Per germline, CDR1 SGHNT and CDR2 YYREEE (reference sequence). V was trimmed by 4 bases and J by 3 bases, leaving 10 bases between them. The CDR3 runs 14 residues. In DNA, the CDR3 is TGTGCCAGCAGCCACTGGGGGGACACCGGGGAGCTGTTTTTT. Translated, it gives CASSHWGDTGELFF.

A few counts support this clone. This chain links TRBV30 with TRBJ1-6; no reliable D call. Per the germline V gene, CDR1 is GTSNPN and CDR2 is SVGIG (reference sequence). V was cut by 3 bases and J by 5 bases, with 20 bases left in between. CDR3 length: 17 amino acids. As DNA, the CDR3 is TGTGCCTGGAGAGCAGGAACCCTTTACCCTAATAATTCACCCCTCCACTTT. Its translation: CAWRAGTLYPNNSPLHF. Supplemented by reference TRBV30 and TRBJ1-6, the full variable domain reads SQTIHQWPATLVQPVGSPLSLECTVEGTSNPNLYWYRQAAGRGLQLLFYSVGIGQISSEVPQNLSASRPQDRQFILSSKKLLLSDSGFYLCAWRAGTLYPNNSPLHFGNGTRLTVT.

This chain uses TRBV7-9 with TRBJ2-7, with D possibly TRBD1 on 6 matching bases. The V gene lost 5 bases and the J gene lost 5 bases, with 22 bases spanning the gap. The CDR3 sequence is 16 residues long. Germline assignment: CDR1 SEHNR and CDR2 FQNEAQ (reference sequence). CDR3 loop: CASSHLQGLARNEQYF. The CDR3 DNA follows: TGTGCCAGCAGCCATCTCCAGGGGCTAGCAAGGAACGAGCAGTACTTC.

The V gene is TRBV5-4, the J gene TRBJ2-2; 11 bases map to TRBD2. The CDR3 contains 19 residues. The J segment lost 4 bases and the V segment lost 0 bases, leaving 11 bases of the junction unmatched. Germline assignment: CDR1 SGHNT and CDR2 YYREEE (reference sequence). For the CDR3, the DNA is TGTGCCAGCAGCTTGGCCGGGACTAGCGGTAGAGGGGGCACCGGGGAGCTGTTTTTT. This codes for CASSLAGTSGRGGTGELFF.

This chain joins TRBV9 and TRBJ1-3; the match to TRBD1 covers 8 bases. CDR3 length: 21 amino acids. The V segment lost 0 bases and the J segment 0 bases; nucleotides outside the gene matches: 17. Germline V gene lookup returns CDR1 SGDLS and CDR2 YYNGEE. In DNA form, the CDR3 reads TGTGCCAGCAGCGTAGCCCCCCCAGGACAGGGTAGATTAAGCTCTGGAAACACCATATATTTT. It is translated as CASSVAPPGQGRLSSGNTIYF. Supplemented by reference TRBV9 and TRBJ1-3, the full variable domain reads DSGVTQTPKHLITATGQRVTLRCSPRSGDLSVYWYQQSLDQGLQFLIQYYNGEERAKGNILERFSAQQFPDLHSELNLSSLELGDSALYFCASSVAPPGQGRLSSGNTIYFGEGSWLTVV.

This clone was seen only a few times. V gene TRBV2 combines with J gene TRBJ2-3; 11 bases align to TRBD2. The CDR3 runs 16 residues. Germline V gene sequence: CDR1 SNHLY, CDR2 FYNNEI. After removal of 6 bases from V and 3 bases from J, the junction contained 8 bases not matched to a gene. For the CDR3, the DNA is TGTGCCAGCAGACAGAGACTAGCGGGATTAACAGATACGCAGTATTTT. This translates into CASRQRLAGLTDTQYF.

The CDR3 bases are TGTGCCAGCCAGGGCCTTGAAGCTTTCTTT. This codes for CASQGLEAFF. The chain recombines TRBV28 with TRBJ1-1, with D maybe TRBD1 (5 bases). V was pared by 8 bases and J by 7 bases, with 8 bases between. The CDR3 is made up of 10 amino acids. From germline, CDR1 is MDHEN and CDR2 SYDVKM.

V gene TRBV28 combines with J gene TRBJ2-7; 10 bases map to TRBD2. The CDR3 is 18 amino acids. The J segment lost 4 bases and the V segment lost 5 bases, leaving 17 bases of the junction unmatched. The germline V gene encodes CDR1 MDHEN and CDR2 SYDVKM. The CDR3 nucleotides read TGTGCCAGCAGTGGGGCCGAGGCTAGCGGGAGAGGTGGGTACGAGCAGTACTTC. As protein: CASSGAEASGRGGYEQYF.

The chain carries TRBV10-3 and TRBJ2-1; D might be TRBD2 (5 bases). V lost 0 bases and J 7 bases, leaving 16 bases between the germline ends. The CDR3 sequence is 16 residues long. Germline CDR1 reads ENHRY; CDR2 reads SYGVKD. CDR3 region: CAISESVGGSGNEQFF. CDR3 DNA sequence: TGTGCCATCAGTGAGTCGGTTGGCGGGTCTGGGAATGAGCAGTTCTTC.

The CDR3 DNA follows: TGTGCCAGCAGGGGAGGCGGGTCCGAGACCCAGTACTTC. This sequence encodes CASRGGGSETQYF. V and J are TRBV9 and TRBJ2-5; D perhaps matches TRBD2 (6 bases). The CDR3 has 13 amino acids. V lost 5 bases and J lost 5, with 13 bases in between. Germline V gene lookup returns CDR1 SGDLS and CDR2 YYNGEE. Full variable domain (outside the CDR3, taken from reference TRBV9 and TRBJ2-5): DSGVTQTPKHLITATGQRVTLRCSPRSGDLSVYWYQQSLDQGLQFLIQYYNGEERAKGNILERFSAQQFPDLHSELNLSSLELGDSALYFCASRGGGSETQYFGPGTRLLVL.

This clone was observed a few times. This chain links TRBV6-5 with TRBJ2-2; D gene uncertain. The CDR3 loop spans 12 amino acids. Per the germline V gene, CDR1 is MNHEY and CDR2 is SVGAGI. Trimming pared 0 bases from V and 7 bases from J, leaving 3 bases between. This chain's CDR3 is CASSYSGGELFF. DNA for the CDR3: TGTGCCAGCAGTTACTCCGGCGGGGAGCTGTTTTTT.

The chain employs TRBV19 and TRBJ1-5; no firm D call. V lost 1 base and J lost 4, with 8 bases in between. The CDR3 sequence is 14 residues long. Germline assignment: CDR1 LNHDA and CDR2 SQIVND (reference sequence). CDR3 amino acids: CASSIVAGNQPQHF. CDR3 DNA sequence: TGTGCCAGTAGTATAGTGGCGGGAAATCAGCCCCAGCATTTT.

The gene calls are TRBV7-9 and TRBJ2-2, with D unclear. V was clipped by 0 bases and J by 4 bases, with 6 bases between them. Germline lookup yields CDR1 SEHNR and CDR2 FQNEAQ (reference sequence). CDR3 size: 14 residues. CDR3 protein: CASSLAGTTGELFF. The CDR3 DNA reads TGTGCCAGCAGCTTAGCGGGCACCACCGGGGAGCTGTTTTTT.

This sequence joins TRBV29-1 and TRBJ2-1, with D possibly being TRBD1 (6 bases). The CDR3 extends over 12 amino acids. Per germline, CDR1 SQVTM and CDR2 ANQGSEA. Between the trimmed V and J ends, which lost 8 bases and 2 bases, there was a span of 10 bases. The CDR3: CSPRDTYNEQFF. Here the CDR3 DNA reads TGCAGCCCCCGGGACACCTACAATGAGCAGTTCTTC.